The clone carrying this TCR beta chain was picked up many times. The data stem from a study of metastatic and nonmetastatic thyroid tumors. V was cut by 3 bases and J by 6 bases, with 22 bases left in between. Germline loops: CDR1 SGDLS, CDR2 YYNGEE. The length of the CDR3 is 16 residues. Thyroid surgery was performed in patients who had received no treatment beforehand. Source study methods: Differences in CDR3 between clinicopathological groups were drawn on to build a classifier intended to discriminate distant-metastatic papillary thyroid cancer patients. TCRdb re-called clones via MiXCR from the PCR reads. These V and J calls are TCRdb output, not the study's own analysis. The table lists some 31,000 clones, 7% to 9% of them singletons.

The source is a female donor with papillary thyroid cancer or a benign thyroid nodule (not recorded which). Some clones in this sample may be carry-over from other donors' samples. This sequence joins TRBV9 and TRBJ2-7, with D possibly being TRBD1 or TRBD2 (5 bases each). Sequenced material: blood. CDR3 region: CASSAESGALLREQYF. The CDR3 DNA reads TGTGCCAGCAGCGCGGAATCCGGGGCCCTCCTCCGCGAGCAGTACTTC. Together with reference TRBV9 and TRBJ2-7, the CDR3 gives the full variable domain: DSGVTQTPKHLITATGQRVTLRCSPRSGDLSVYWYQQSLDQGLQFLIQYYNGEERAKGNILERFSAQQFPDLHSELNLSSLELGDSALYFCASSAESGALLREQYFGPGTRLTVT.